The clone carrying this T cell receptor beta chain came up a few times. Its antigen is as yet unknown. The data originate from a study of post-analysis software for immune sequencing data. Background on the study: Disease courses included relapsing-remitting, secondary progressive and progressive-relapsing multiple sclerosis.

Built from TCR beta cDNA, the libraries had unique molecular identifiers in them. MiXCR was run by TCRdb on the PCR reads, yielding one entry per CDR3 protein. The sample lists roughly 800,000 distinct CDR3 sequences, 25% to 30% seen once, with approximately 0.55% in the top ten. Looked up from germline, CDR1 is MRHNA and CDR2 is SNTAGT. V lost 0 bases and J 0 bases, leaving 10 bases between the germline ends. This CDR3 comprises 16 residues. Study-level points and caveats: The five TRBV segments detected at higher frequency in patients than in controls included TRBV5-6, TRBV5-1 and TRBV20-1. Controls had significantly higher normalized Chao1 diversity than multiple sclerosis patients.

The TCR sequence derives from a girl aged 5-17 years with multiple sclerosis. Sequenced sample: blood. This chain uses TRBV6-4 with TRBJ2-3; D might be TRBD2 (6 bases). CDR3 sequence: CASSDSRTTSTDTQYF. The CDR3 region has the DNA TGTGCCAGCAGTGACTCACGGACTACTAGCACAGATACGCAGTATTTT.